This T cell receptor (beta chain) was recovered during a study of a mutant IDH1 vaccine in newly diagnosed glioma. The count of this clone is one. What it binds is unknown. Trimming removed 0 bases at V and 0 bases at J, with 6 bases between. Germline CDR1 reads SGHNT; CDR2 reads YYREEE (reference sequence). The CDR3 spans 15 residues. Overall study results and limits: Pseudoprogression appears to have had no connection to changes in top peripheral T cell clonotypes.

Time point defined: week 35, safety follow-up. Each vaccine dose was 300 ug of mutant IDH1 20-mer peptide, with topical imiquimod. This table comes from immunoSEQ multiplex PCR, and its TCRdb copy is limited to in-frame clones, with some not included. The sample consists of 35,000 to 50,000 clones, about 80% of them appearing once. J is TRBJ2-2 and V is TRBV5-4, with D unclear. The TCR sequence derives from a woman in her 50s with glioma. The sample here was PBMCs, taken from a glioma patient whose treatment included an IDH1 peptide vaccine. CDR3 amino acids: CASSLVLANTGELFF. The CDR3 nucleotides read TGTGCCAGCAGCTTGGTCCTAGCGAACACCGGGGAGCTGTTTTTT.